The clone carrying this T cell receptor (beta chain) was observed a few times. This sample stems from a study of human T cells and chemical hapten exposure. TCRdb reprocessed the RACE reads via MiXCR and lists one record per CDR3 protein. The sample includes more than 75,000 distinct CDR3 sequences, 9.3% of them seen just once. The time point denotes: patch test 2, 6 weeks after DPC sensitization. Specified treatment: therapeutic diphenylcyclopropenone sensitization with weekly scalp DPC. This specimen consisted of whole blood, obtained in connection with sensitization to the hapten diphenylcyclopropenone (DPC). This clonotype was obtained from a woman in her thirties or forties with alopecia areata. Some clones in this sample may be carry-over from other donors' samples.

CDR3 in DNA: TGTGCCAGCTCACCACCGAACAGGGGCGGGTTTCAGTACTTC. As protein: CASSPPNRGGFQYF. This chain links TRBV18 with TRBJ2-4; TRBD1 agrees at 7 bases. After removal of 0 bases from V and 11 bases from J, the junction contained 7 bases not matched to a gene. The CDR3 covers 14 residues. Germline V CDR1 and CDR2: KGHSH, LQKENI.